What follows are 32 T cell receptor beta chains derived from one specimen sequenced in a study of cytomegalovirus exposure and HLA in healthy donors. Clones were sequenced by immunoSEQ multiplex PCR, and TCRdb holds only the in-frame ones, with some missing. Here the sample spans approximately 280,000 clones, approximately 86% being singletons. Sequenced material: PBMCs. These receptor sequences come from a woman aged 18-30 years in good health and CMV-seronegative.

The chain joins TRBV15 to TRBJ1-6; D not resolved. V lost 1 base to trimming and J lost 8 bases, with 9 bases between them. The CDR3 has 14 amino acids. CDR1 is LNHNV and CDR2 is YYDKDF in the germline V gene (reference sequence). The CDR3 reads CATSRAPGYSPLHF. CDR3 DNA: TGTGCCACCAGCAGAGCGCCCGGTTATTCACCCCTCCACTTT.

Here the CDR3 reads CAWRRGNTEAFF. The CDR3 bases are TGTGCCTGGAGGCGGGGGAACACTGAAGCTTTCTTT. The chain carries TRBV30 and TRBJ1-1, with no clear D. Trimming cost V 3 bases and J 1 base, with 6 bases left between them. This CDR3 is built from 12 residues. The germline gives CDR1 GTSNPN, CDR2 SVGIG (reference sequence).

The V and J genes are TRBV18 and TRBJ2-5; D perhaps matches TRBD2 (6 bases). Germline CDR1 KGHSH, CDR2 LQKENI. Trimming removed 1 base from V and 4 bases from J, with 13 bases in between. The CDR3 length is 15 residues. As DNA, the CDR3 is TGTGCCAGCTCACCACTTGCGACAGCGGGAGAGACCCAGTACTTC. Translated: CASSPLATAGETQYF.

The V gene is TRBV25-1, the J gene TRBJ2-7, with TRBD2 as a possible D gene (6 bases). Per the germline V gene, CDR1 is MGHDK and CDR2 is SYGVNS. With 2 bases removed from V and 3 bases from J, the gap between germline ends came to 11 bases. There are 14 residues in the CDR3. This CDR3 is CASSEVGGYYEQYF. The DNA for the CDR3 is TGTGCCAGCAGTGAAGTAGGAGGGTACTACGAGCAGTACTTC.

The chain employs TRBV4-1 and TRBJ1-6; 8 bases are shared with TRBD1. This CDR3 has 15 amino acids. CDR1 MGHRA and CDR2 YSYEKL come from the germline V gene. Germline trimming cut 2 bases from V and 6 bases from J; bases unmatched to any gene: 3. The CDR3, as DNA: TGCGCCAGCAGCCAAACGACAGGGGCTAATTCACCCCTCCACTTT. Translation: CASSQTTGANSPLHF.

The genes are TRBV25-1 and TRBJ2-3, with 9 bases that match TRBD2. CDR3 length: 16 amino acids. V was pared by 2 bases and J by 3 bases, with 6 bases of the junction left unmatched. Germline lookup yields CDR1 MGHDK and CDR2 SYGVNS. CDR3 region: CASSERAGGTTDTQYF. CDR3 DNA sequence: TGTGCCAGCAGTGAACGAGCGGGGGGAACAACAGATACGCAGTATTTT.

The J gene is TRBJ1-2, the V gene TRBV9; D may be TRBD1 (6 bases). With 3 bases removed from V and 6 bases from J, the gap between germline ends came to 15 bases. Germline lookup yields CDR1 SGDLS and CDR2 YYNGEE. This CDR3 has 14 amino acids. The CDR3 sequence is CASSGTGLVDGYTF. DNA of the CDR3: TGTGCCAGCAGCGGTACAGGGCTGGTGGATGGCTACACCTTC.

J is TRBJ1-1 and V is TRBV7-9, with D perhaps matching TRBD1 (5 bases). Trimming took off 5 bases at V and 0 bases at J, with 13 bases between the two ends. CDR1 SEHNR and CDR2 FQNEAQ come from the germline V gene (reference sequence). The CDR3 has 15 amino acids. CDR3: CASSVSQTVNTEAFF. The CDR3 DNA reads as TGTGCCAGCAGCGTATCCCAGACAGTGAACACTGAAGCTTTCTTT. The whole variable domain, filled in from reference TRBV7-9 and TRBJ1-1, reads DTGVSQNPRHKITKRGQNVTFRCDPISEHNRLYWYRQTLGQGPEFLTYFQNEAQLEKSRLLSDRFSAERPKGSFSTLEIQRTEQGDSAMYLCASSVSQTVNTEAFFGQGTRLTVV.

CDR3 in amino acids: CASSQEIGTSNSYEQYF. The CDR3 DNA follows: TGCGCCAGCAGCCAAGAGATAGGGACTAGCAACTCCTACGAGCAGTACTTC. V gene TRBV4-3 combines with J gene TRBJ2-7; 9 positions match TRBD2. The germline V gene has CDR1 LGHNA and CDR2 YSLEER. Trimming at V came to 0 bases and at J to 0 bases, leaving 6 bases not matched to a gene. CDR3 length: 17 amino acids.

The V gene is TRBV5-1, the J gene TRBJ1-1; D is perhaps TRBD1 (6 bases). In germline, CDR1 is SGHRS, CDR2 YFSETQ. The CDR3 has 13 amino acids. V shed 5 bases and J shed 1 base, with 9 bases lying between them. The CDR3 spells CASRPDRNTEAFF. The CDR3 DNA is TGCGCCAGCAGACCGGACAGGAACACTGAAGCTTTCTTT.

The CDR3 sequence is CASSPWGGTSTDTQYF. Here the CDR3 DNA reads TGTGCCAGCAGCCCGTGGGGGGGGACTAGCACAGATACGCAGTATTTT. V is TRBV7-2 and J is TRBJ2-3; 7 bases match TRBD2. Germline V gene lookup returns CDR1 SGHTA and CDR2 FQGNSA. The CDR3 has 16 amino acids. The V gene end was trimmed by 5 bases and the J gene end by 0 bases; junction bases not matched to a gene: 8.

The J gene is TRBJ1-2, the V gene TRBV19; D gene unclear. V gave up 7 bases and J gave up 0 bases, with 18 bases separating them. The V gene's germline CDR1 is LNHDA and CDR2 SQIVND (reference sequence). The CDR3 spans 16 residues. The CDR3: CASTIRLSSTNYGYTF. For the CDR3, the DNA is TGTGCCAGTACCATACGACTTTCCTCTACTAACTATGGCTACACCTTC.

CDR3 in DNA: TGTGCCAGCAGTTTATTGGGGGAGGGCCGGGATGAGCAGTTCTTC. Translating gives CASSLLGEGRDEQFF. This chain connects TRBV27 to TRBJ2-1; 7 bases match TRBD2. Per germline, CDR1 MNHEY and CDR2 SMNVEV (reference sequence). V lost 1 base, J lost 8 bases, and 8 bases stayed unmatched. This CDR3 spans 15 amino acids.

The gene calls are TRBV11-3 and TRBJ2-7, with TRBD2 matching over 11 bases. V was clipped by 6 bases and J by 1 base; unmatched bases: 2. The germline CDR1 and CDR2 sequences are SGHNT and YENEEA. This CDR3 spans 14 amino acids. This CDR3 reads CASRGTSGSYEQYF. The CDR3 DNA is TGTGCCAGCAGAGGGACTAGCGGTTCCTACGAGCAGTACTTC.

The chain is built from TRBV5-1 and TRBJ2-7, with D possibly TRBD2 on 6 matching bases. Trimming took off 7 bases at V and 3 bases at J, with 20 bases between the two ends. Germline loops: CDR1 SGHRS, CDR2 YFSETQ. The CDR3 is 15 residues long. The CDR3 coding sequence is TGCGCCAGCGGGGGAGGTGGAAACACAGGCTACGAGCAGTACTTC. As protein: CASGGGGNTGYEQYF.

The chain is built from TRBV5-1 and TRBJ2-1; 7 nucleotides align to TRBD1. CDR3 length: 14 residues. Germline CDR1 is SGHRS and CDR2 is YFSETQ. V lost 1 base to trimming and J lost 8 bases; unmatched junction nucleotides: 6. The CDR3 is CASSLRGQLDEQFF. The CDR3 DNA reads as TGCGCCAGCAGCTTGAGGGGACAGTTAGATGAGCAGTTCTTC.

The chain employs TRBV7-8 and TRBJ1-2, with D possibly being TRBD1 (5 bases). The length of the CDR3 is 15 residues. Germline CDR1 reads SGHVS; CDR2 reads FQNEAQ. Trimming shortened V by 1 base and J by 2 bases, and 11 bases separated the two germline ends. CDR3 nucleotide sequence: TGTGCCAGCAGCTTAGAAGGGGCGGGGAACTATGGCTACACCTTC. Translating gives CASSLEGAGNYGYTF.

The chain combines TRBV10-1 with TRBJ2-3; D not certain. The CDR3 length is 13 residues. The V gene's germline CDR1 is WNHNN and CDR2 SYGVQD (reference sequence). Trimming removed 5 bases from V and 6 bases from J, with 12 bases in between. CDR3 nucleotides: TGCGCCAGCAGTCTGGAGCAGAAGGATACGCAGTATTTT. Translation gives CASSLEQKDTQYF.

The V call is TRBV28, the J call TRBJ1-2, with TRBD1 matching over 7 bases. This CDR3 contains 15 residues. The ends lost 4 bases at V and 5 bases at J; junction bases unmatched: 10. Looked up from germline, CDR1 is MDHEN and CDR2 is SYDVKM. The CDR3 loop is CASSSGGISDYGYTF. The CDR3 DNA reads TGTGCCAGCAGTTCAGGGGGAATCTCGGATTATGGCTACACCTTC.

This rearrangement joins TRBV5-6 to TRBJ2-7; D perhaps matches TRBD1 (6 bases). The CDR3 consists of 15 residues. Germline V gene sequence: CDR1 SGHDT, CDR2 YYEEEE. The V end was cut by 0 bases, the J end by 1 base, with 11 bases between. The CDR3 DNA follows: TGTGCCAGCAGCTTGGGAGGGGGAAGGTCCTACGAGCAGTACTTC. Its translation: CASSLGGGRSYEQYF.

The chain couples TRBV6-6 to TRBJ1-2, with 8 bases aligning to TRBD1. CDR3 length: 14 residues. Germline values: CDR1 MNHNY, CDR2 SVGAGI (reference sequence). Trimming took 7 bases from V and 7 from J; bases not matched to a gene: 11. The CDR3 coding sequence is TGTGCCAGCAACCTCCCAGGGGGCGAGGGTGGCTACACCTTC. Amino acids: CASNLPGGEGGYTF.

V and J are TRBV5-1 and TRBJ1-4; D perhaps matches TRBD1 (6 bases). Between the trimmed V and J ends, which lost 5 bases and 3 bases, there was a span of 14 bases. This CDR3 has 15 residues. CDR1 is SGHRS, CDR2 YFSETQ, per germline. The CDR3 is CASRFQQGPNEKLFF. Here the CDR3 DNA reads TGCGCCAGCAGGTTCCAACAGGGACCTAATGAAAAACTGTTTTTT. Based on the CDR3 plus reference TRBV5-1 and TRBJ1-4, the full variable domain is KAGVTQTPRYLIKTRGQQVTLSCSPISGHRSVSWYQQTPGQGLQFLFEYFSETQRNKGNFPGRFSGRQFSNSRSEMNVSTLELGDSALYLCASRFQQGPNEKLFFGSGTQLSVL.

This chain joins TRBV10-3 and TRBJ2-5; D uncertain. Trimming cost V 8 bases and J 4 bases, with 11 bases left between them. The CDR3 is 12 amino acids. The germline V gene encodes CDR1 ENHRY and CDR2 SYGVKD. As DNA, the CDR3 is TGTGCCATCGGAAGGAGTCTAGAGACCCAGTACTTC. Its protein is CAIGRSLETQYF.

This clone has a handful of counts. The chain employs TRBV10-1 and TRBJ1-1; D possibly corresponds to TRBD1 (5 bases). This CDR3 is 13 amino acids long. Per germline, CDR1 WNHNN and CDR2 SYGVQD (reference sequence). The V gene lost 6 bases and the J gene lost 1 base, with 9 bases spanning the gap. The CDR3 region has the DNA TGCGCCAGCAGGTTGACAGCGAACACTGAAGCTTTCTTT. It yields the protein CASRLTANTEAFF.

This rearrangement joins TRBV4-3 to TRBJ1-1; 7 nucleotides line up with TRBD1. Looked up from germline, CDR1 is LGHNA and CDR2 is YSLEER. This CDR3 is built from 13 residues. J was trimmed by 13 bases and V by 0 bases; bases with no gene match: 8. The CDR3 nucleotides read TGCGCCAGCAGCCAAGATTTAGACAGGGAGGTTTTCTTT. Its translation is CASSQDLDREVFF.

The J gene is TRBJ2-1, the V gene TRBV6-5; 8 nucleotides match TRBD2. CDR1 is MNHEY and CDR2 is SVGAGI in the germline V gene. Unmatched junction bases numbered 2, after V lost 2 bases and J lost 2 bases. The CDR3 totals 15 residues. In DNA form, the CDR3 reads TGTGCCAGCAGTTACAGACTAGCGACCTACAATGAGCAGTTCTTC. It encodes CASSYRLATYNEQFF.

In regard to this clone: The sample contains more than one DNA sequence encoding this CDR3. This chain connects TRBV6-5 to TRBJ2-2, with TRBD2 matching 7 bases. Per germline, CDR1 MNHEY and CDR2 SVGAGI. V dropped 1 base and J dropped 3; count of bases not matched to a gene: 5. The CDR3 covers 16 residues. The DNA of the CDR3 is TGTGCCAGCAGTTACTGGGGGGGTAGGGACACCGGGGAGCTGTTTTTT. Encoded protein: CASSYWGGRDTGELFF.

V and J are TRBV2 and TRBJ2-3, with 8 bases lining up with TRBD2. The germline V gene encodes CDR1 SNHLY and CDR2 FYNNEI. This CDR3 has 13 amino acids. CDR3 residues: CAKGLAGQITQYF. CDR3 bases: TGTGCAAAGGGGCTAGCGGGCCAAATTACGCAGTATTTT.

The chain is built from TRBV5-1 and TRBJ2-5; 8 bases align to TRBD1. There are 15 residues in the CDR3. Germline loops: CDR1 SGHRS, CDR2 YFSETQ. The trim removed 0 bases at V and 3 bases at J, leaving 4 bases unmatched. Here the CDR3 DNA reads TGCGCCAGCAGCTTGGTTCCAGGGGGCGAAGAGACCCAGTACTTC. Translated, it gives CASSLVPGGEETQYF. The whole variable domain, remainder taken from reference TRBV5-1 and TRBJ2-5, is KAGVTQTPRYLIKTRGQQVTLSCSPISGHRSVSWYQQTPGQGLQFLFEYFSETQRNKGNFPGRFSGRQFSNSRSEMNVSTLELGDSALYLCASSLVPGGEETQYFGPGTRLLVL.

The V gene is TRBV4-1, the J gene TRBJ1-5; 7 nucleotides line up with TRBD1. The CDR3 consists of 14 residues. V shed 0 bases, J shed 6 bases, and the junction held 2 bases outside the gene matches. From germline, CDR1 is MGHRA and CDR2 YSYEKL. CDR3 residues: CASSQESGGQPQHF. For the CDR3, the DNA is TGCGCCAGCAGCCAAGAGTCAGGGGGTCAGCCCCAGCATTTT.

The chain recombines TRBV4-1 with TRBJ2-7, with 7 bases lining up with TRBD2. The CDR3 runs to 15 residues. The junction had 9 bases not matched to a gene; V was cut back by 1 base and J by 6 bases. Germline CDR1 reads MGHRA; CDR2 reads YSYEKL. The CDR3 sequence is CASSQASLAVGEQYF. In DNA, the CDR3 is TGCGCCAGCAGCCAAGCAAGCCTAGCGGTTGGCGAGCAGTACTTC.

This chain links TRBV6-1 with TRBJ1-5; no clear D gene. Germline CDR1 MNHNS, CDR2 SASEGT. The CDR3 is 14 amino acids. V was trimmed by 2 bases and J by 4 bases, leaving 9 bases between them. CDR3: CASSESRTNQPQHF. CDR3 DNA sequence: TGTGCCAGCAGTGAAAGTCGGACTAATCAGCCCCAGCATTTT.